This is a list of T cell receptor beta chains from one sample in a study of OX40 agonist ivuxolimab in advanced cancers. Repertoires were generated with immunoSEQ multiplex PCR, while TCRdb's copy carries only in-frame clones and drops some. The sample includes roughly 67,000 clones, 65% to 85% of them seen just once. The material was CD4+ or CD8+ T cells sorted from blood, obtained in a trial of the OX40 agonist ivuxolimab. All receptors derive from an adult with an advanced solid tumor such as melanoma, head and neck, liver or kidney cancer. The CDR3 runs from the conserved cysteine through the conserved F or W. Each record gives: CDR3 protein, CDR3 DNA, J gene, clone size, V gene, D gene. The D gene is left open where the match is weak. Clone sizes are given selectively: once, few, many, or a class where the clone is expanded.

CASSPIALAGANTQYF,TGTGCCAGCAGCCCTATTGCGCTAGCGGGAGCGAATACGCAGTATTTT,TRBJ2-3,.,TRBV13,TRBD2
CASKPSTGVNYGYTF,TGCGCCAGCAAACCATCGACAGGGGTGAACTATGGCTACACCTTC,TRBJ1-2,.,TRBV5-1,TRBD1
CASSFDGGYGYTF,TGTGCCAGCAGCTTTGACGGAGGCTATGGCTACACCTTC,TRBJ1-2,.,TRBV7-9,.
CASSQGGRARTGELFF,TGCGCCAGCAGCCAAGGCGGGAGGGCCAGGACCGGGGAGCTGTTTTTT,TRBJ2-2,.,TRBV4-1,TRBD2
CASSPRDDPYEQYF,TGTGCCAGCAGCCCTCGGGACGATCCCTACGAGCAGTACTTC,TRBJ2-7,.,TRBV7-2,.
CASRGRGNTEAFF,TGTGCCAGCAGGGGTCGGGGAAACACTGAAGCTTTCTTT,TRBJ1-1,few,TRBV2,.
CASSRGGRDPHF,TGTGCCAGCAGCCGCGGGGGGAGGGACCCGCATTTT,TRBJ1-4,once,TRBV14,.
CASRLDNEQFF,TGTGCCAGCAGACTGGACAATGAGCAGTTCTTC,TRBJ2-1,.,TRBV25-1,.
CASRAGTGREKLFF,TGTGCCAGCAGAGCCGGGACAGGGAGGGAAAAACTGTTTTTT,TRBJ1-4,.,TRBV6-5,TRBD1
CASSQSFAGGGYGYTF,TGCGCCAGCAGTCAATCGTTTGCCGGGGGCGGCTATGGCTACACCTTC,TRBJ1-2,.,TRBV23-1,.
CASSPTAGTGSRAQYF,TGTGCCAGCAGTCCGACCGCCGGGACAGGGAGCAGGGCCCAGTACTTC,TRBJ2-5,.,TRBV28,TRBD1
CASSPQGYSNQPQHF,TGTGCCAGCAGTCCCCAGGGTTATAGCAATCAGCCCCAGCATTTT,TRBJ1-5,.,TRBV6-5,.
CASSHSQGMNTEAFF,TGCGCCAGCAGCCACTCACAGGGGATGAACACTGAAGCTTTCTTT,TRBJ1-1,.,TRBV4-1,TRBD1